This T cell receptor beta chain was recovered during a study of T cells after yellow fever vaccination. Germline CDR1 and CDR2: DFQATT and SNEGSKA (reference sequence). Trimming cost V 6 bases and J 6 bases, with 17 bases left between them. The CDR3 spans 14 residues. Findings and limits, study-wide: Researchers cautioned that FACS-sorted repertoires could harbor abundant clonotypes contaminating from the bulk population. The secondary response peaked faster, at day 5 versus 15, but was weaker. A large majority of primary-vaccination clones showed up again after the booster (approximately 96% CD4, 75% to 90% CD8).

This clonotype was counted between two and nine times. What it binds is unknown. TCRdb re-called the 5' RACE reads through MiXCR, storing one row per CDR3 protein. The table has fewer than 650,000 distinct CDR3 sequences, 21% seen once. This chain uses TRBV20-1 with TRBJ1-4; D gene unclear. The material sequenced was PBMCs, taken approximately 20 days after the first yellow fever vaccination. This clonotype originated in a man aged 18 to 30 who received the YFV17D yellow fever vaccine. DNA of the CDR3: TGCAGTGCCCCGCGAGGTGACGGGGATGAAAAACTGTTTTTT. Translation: CSAPRGDGDEKLFF.